This TCR beta chain was observed in a study of T cell changes during pregnancy in multiple sclerosis. The CDR3 is made up of 14 amino acids. Per germline, CDR1 MNHEY and CDR2 SMNVEV (reference sequence). The junction had 6 bases not matched to a gene; V was cut back by 5 bases and J by 6 bases. Measured with immunoSEQ multiplex PCR; TCRdb has only the in-frame clones, and not every one. The sample lists tens of thousands of clones, roughly 90% occurring once. This receptor was taken from a female donor with multiple sclerosis, enrolled in a pregnancy study. The sequences come from CD4+ T cells from peripheral blood mononuclear cells, collected in the third trimester of pregnancy. The V gene is TRBV27, the J gene TRBJ2-3, with TRBD2 identical over 9 bases. The CDR3 sequence is CASSLGLASDTQYF. As DNA, the CDR3 is TGTGCCAGCAGTCTCGGACTAGCGAGCGATACGCAGTATTTT.